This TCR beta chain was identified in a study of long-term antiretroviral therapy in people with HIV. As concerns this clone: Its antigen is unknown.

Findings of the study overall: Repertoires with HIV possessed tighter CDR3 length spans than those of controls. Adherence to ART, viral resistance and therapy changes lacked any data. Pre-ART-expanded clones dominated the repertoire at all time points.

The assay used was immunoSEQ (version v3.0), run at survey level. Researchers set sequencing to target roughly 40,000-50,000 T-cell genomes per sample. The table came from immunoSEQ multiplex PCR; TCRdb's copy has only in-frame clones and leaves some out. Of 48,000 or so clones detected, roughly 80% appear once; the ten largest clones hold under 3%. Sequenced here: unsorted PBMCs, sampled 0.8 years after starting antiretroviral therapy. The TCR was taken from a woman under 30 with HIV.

CDR3 in amino acids: CASSLRGGRQPQHF. As DNA, the CDR3 is TGTGCCAGCAGCCTCCGCGGGGGCAGGCAGCCCCAGCATTTT. This rearrangement joins TRBV28 to TRBJ1-5; weak D call: TRBD1 (6 bases). The CDR3 sequence is 14 residues long. Germline assignment: CDR1 MDHEN and CDR2 SYDVKM. V shed 6 bases and J shed 7 bases, with 16 bases lying between them.